These 22 T cell receptor beta chains originate from one sample sequenced in a study of OX40 agonist ivuxolimab in advanced cancers. Repertoires were generated with immunoSEQ multiplex PCR, while TCRdb's copy carries only in-frame clones and drops some. The repertoire consists of 50,000 to 65,000 clones, with around 90% occurring once and the leading ten covering approximately 25%. The sequencing here drew on CD4+ or CD8+ T cells sorted from blood, taken in a trial of the OX40 agonist ivuxolimab. All receptors come from an adult with an advanced solid tumor such as melanoma, head and neck, liver or kidney cancer.

The V call is TRBV29-1, the J call TRBJ2-7; 8 bases line up with TRBD1. Germline V gene sequence: CDR1 SQVTM, CDR2 ANQGSEA. The trim removed 3 bases at V and 12 bases at J, leaving 4 bases unmatched. This CDR3 contains 10 residues. The CDR3 DNA follows: TGCAGCGTTGAGGCAGGGGGCCTGTACTTC. It translates to CSVEAGGLYF.

This clone was seen more than once but under ten times. The rearrangement joins TRBV5-5 to TRBJ2-2; D ambiguous. V dropped 0 bases and J dropped 7 bases, with 4 bases sitting between them. The length of the CDR3 is 12 residues. Germline V gene data show CDR1 as SGHKS and CDR2 as YYEKEE (reference sequence). The CDR3 here is CASSLGGGELFF. The CDR3 nucleotides are TGTGCCAGCAGCTTGGGCGGCGGGGAGCTGTTTTTT.

This clone was seen a few times. CDR3 sequence reads: CASSTRDGANEQFF. The CDR3 DNA sequence: TGTGCCAGTAGTACGAGAGACGGGGCCAATGAGCAGTTCTTC. This sequence joins TRBV19 and TRBJ2-1; D may correspond to TRBD1 or TRBD2 (5 bases each). This CDR3 has 14 residues. V lost 4 bases to trimming and J lost 6 bases, with 13 bases between them. Looked up from germline, CDR1 is LNHDA and CDR2 is SQIVND (reference sequence).

The J gene is TRBJ2-7, the V gene TRBV19, with no clear D. V was cut by 1 base and J by 5 bases, with 15 bases left in between. This CDR3 spans 15 amino acids. Germline V gene data show CDR1 as LNHDA and CDR2 as SQIVND (reference sequence). The DNA of the CDR3 is TGTGCCAGTAGTATAGGCTCCGGAAAGCAGGACGAGCAGTACTTC. Translated: CASSIGSGKQDEQYF.

CDR3: CAISEIQETQYF. CDR3 nucleotide sequence: TGTGCCATCAGTGAGATACAAGAGACCCAGTACTTC. The genes are TRBV10-3 and TRBJ2-5; no definite D call. Per the germline V gene, CDR1 is ENHRY and CDR2 is SYGVKD. The CDR3 covers 12 residues. Deletions cut 2 bases from V and 2 bases from J, with 3 bases between.

This clone was seen only once. The chain employs TRBV6-1 and TRBJ2-2; possible D gene TRBD1, 5 bases. The CDR3 has 14 residues. The germline gives CDR1 MNHNS, CDR2 SASEGT. Trimming took 0 bases from V and 5 from J, leaving 7 bases between them. The CDR3 reads CASSEAPGTGELFF. In nucleotides, the CDR3 is TGTGCCAGCAGTGAAGCGCCAGGGACCGGGGAGCTGTTTTTT.

The V gene is TRBV28, the J gene TRBJ2-2; D ambiguous. The germline gives CDR1 MDHEN, CDR2 SYDVKM. The CDR3 contains 12 residues. V lost 4 bases and J lost 7, with 7 bases in between. This CDR3 reads CASSSLNGELFF. Here the CDR3 DNA reads TGTGCCAGCAGTTCTCTCAACGGGGAGCTGTTTTTT.

The chain combines TRBV28 with TRBJ1-2; D is possibly TRBD1 (5 bases). The V end lost 7 bases, the J end lost 4 bases, and 13 bases lay between the germline ends. Per germline, CDR1 MDHEN and CDR2 SYDVKM. The CDR3 totals 13 residues. The CDR3: CASTAQGSYGYTF. The CDR3 region has the DNA TGTGCCAGCACTGCGCAGGGAAGCTATGGCTACACCTTC.

The chain combines TRBV7-9 with TRBJ2-1; the match to TRBD1 covers 7 bases. Germline CDR1 reads SEHNR; CDR2 reads FQNEAQ (reference sequence). V trimming: 5 bases; J trimming: 4 bases; junction bases outside the gene matches: 8. The length of the CDR3 is 15 residues. CDR3 region: CASSTRQGLYNEQFF. The CDR3 nucleotides are TGTGCCAGCAGCACCCGACAGGGTCTATACAATGAGCAGTTCTTC.

The V call is TRBV5-5, the J call TRBJ2-7; 7 positions agree with TRBD1. With 5 bases clipped from V and 3 bases from J, the junction kept 5 bases outside the gene matches. The CDR3 extends over 13 amino acids. Germline CDR1 reads SGHKS; CDR2 reads YYEKEE (reference sequence). DNA for the CDR3: TGTGCCAGCAGTCCCAGGGGGTACTACGAGCAGTACTTC. Translated, it gives CASSPRGYYEQYF. Variable domain in full (rest from reference TRBV5-5 and TRBJ2-7): DAGVTQSPTHLIKTRGQQVTLRCSPISGHKSVSWYQQVLGQGPQFIFQYYEKEERGRGNFPDRFSARQFPNYSSELNVNALLLGDSALYLCASSPRGYYEQYFGPGTRLTVT.

The rearrangement joins TRBV5-6 to TRBJ2-1; possible D gene TRBD2, 5 bases. The CDR3 is 12 residues long. The V gene's germline CDR1 is SGHDT and CDR2 YYEEEE. V lost 3 bases and J lost 7, with 8 bases in between. CDR3 DNA: TGTGCCAGCAGCTATAGCGATAATGAGCAGTTCTTC. Protein sequence: CASSYSDNEQFF.

The V and J genes are TRBV7-9 and TRBJ2-7; possibly TRBD1 for D (5 bases). The germline V gene encodes CDR1 SEHNR and CDR2 FQNEAQ (reference sequence). This CDR3 spans 13 amino acids. Trimming stripped 2 bases from V and 5 bases from J, with 10 bases between. DNA of the CDR3: TGTGCCAGCAGCTTAATGACAGCGAACGAGCAGTACTTC. This encodes CASSLMTANEQYF.

The chain carries TRBV6-5 and TRBJ2-7; no clear D. Trimming cost V 5 bases and J 7 bases, with 15 bases left between them. Looked up from germline, CDR1 is MNHEY and CDR2 is SVGAGI. The CDR3 extends over 13 amino acids. In DNA, the CDR3 is TGTGCCAGCAGTCCCTTAATGGCGCGGGAGCAGTACTTC. It is translated as CASSPLMAREQYF.

This clone has just one count. V gene TRBV6-6 combines with J gene TRBJ1-1; D gene ambiguous. Germline CDR1 MNHNY, CDR2 SVGAGI (reference sequence). With 2 bases removed from V and 2 bases from J, the gap between germline ends came to 6 bases. CDR3 length equals 13 residues. CDR3 amino acids: CASSYTPNTEAFF. The CDR3 DNA follows: TGTGCCAGCAGTTACACCCCAAACACTGAAGCTTTCTTT.

The rearrangement uses TRBV21-1 and TRBJ1-5; the listed D gene, TRBD1, was not tested against the DNA. TRBV21-1 counts as a pseudogene. CDR3 length: 17 amino acids. The CDR3 nucleotides read TGTGCCAGCAACCCCGTAGCAGGGGGATTAAGCAATCAGCCCCAGCATTTT. Protein product: CASNPVAGGLSNQPQHF.

The chain links TRBV25-1 to TRBJ2-1; the D is unclear. Trimming shortened V by 1 base and J by 5 bases, and 12 bases separated the two germline ends. There are 15 residues in the CDR3. The V gene's germline CDR1 is MGHDK and CDR2 SYGVNS. CDR3 DNA sequence: TGTGCCAGCAGTGAATCCGCGGCTGACGACAATGAGCAGTTCTTC. Its protein is CASSESAADDNEQFF.

The CDR3 sequence is CASSLLGASGANVLTF. Here the CDR3 DNA reads TGTGCCAGCAGTTTATTGGGGGCTTCTGGGGCCAACGTCCTGACTTTC. This chain joins TRBV27 and TRBJ2-6; D may be TRBD1 (6 bases). V lost 1 base and J lost 1, with 8 bases in between. Germline V gene lookup returns CDR1 MNHEY and CDR2 SMNVEV (reference sequence). This CDR3 contains 16 residues. The variable domain in full, completed from reference TRBV27 and TRBJ2-6, reads EAQVTQNPRYLITVTGKKLTVTCSQNMNHEYMSWYRQDPGLGLRQIYYSMNVEVTDKGDVPEGYKVSRKEKRNFPLILESPSPNQTSLYFCASSLLGASGANVLTFGAGSRLTVL.

The chain employs TRBV18 and TRBJ2-2, with D perhaps TRBD2 (6 bases). CDR3 length: 15 amino acids. The ends were cut back, 8 bases at V and 4 bases at J, with 17 bases in the middle. The germline gives CDR1 KGHSH, CDR2 LQKENI. The CDR3 sequence is CASTSASEATGELFF. In DNA, the CDR3 is TGTGCCAGCACAAGTGCTAGCGAGGCCACCGGGGAGCTGTTTTTT.

The chain is built from TRBV4-1 and TRBJ2-1; 12 bases are a match to TRBD2. Germline CDR1 MGHRA, CDR2 YSYEKL. V was clipped by 0 bases and J by 4 bases; unmatched bases: 1. The CDR3 has 16 residues. CDR3 sequence reads: CASSQDGLAGYNEQFF. The DNA for the CDR3 is TGCGCCAGCAGCCAAGATGGACTAGCGGGATACAATGAGCAGTTCTTC.

The chain carries TRBV4-3 and TRBJ2-7; D tentatively fits TRBD1 or TRBD2 (5 bases each). The germline V and J ends were trimmed by 6 bases and 2 bases, with 17 bases remaining between them. This CDR3 has 15 residues. CDR1 is LGHNA and CDR2 is YSLEER in the germline V gene. CDR3 loop: CASRYTSLGAYEQYF. In DNA form, the CDR3 reads TGCGCCAGCAGATACACGTCCCTGGGGGCCTACGAGCAGTACTTC.

This chain connects TRBV4-1 to TRBJ2-7, with D possibly being TRBD2 (6 bases). The V gene's germline CDR1 is MGHRA and CDR2 YSYEKL. V was clipped by 7 bases and J by 0 bases, with 10 bases between them. CDR3 length equals 13 residues. CDR3 sequence reads: CASTSESSYEQYF. CDR3 sequence (DNA): TGCGCCAGCACTAGCGAGAGCTCCTACGAGCAGTACTTC.

The chain has TRBV30 and TRBJ2-7; 9 nucleotides line up with TRBD2. J was trimmed by 1 base and V by 3 bases; bases with no gene match: 7. CDR3 length equals 15 residues. Germline loops: CDR1 GTSNPN, CDR2 SVGIG (reference sequence). The CDR3 DNA is TGTGCCTGGAGGGTGGGGACTAGCAGTTCCTACGAGCAGTACTTC. Translated, it gives CAWRVGTSSSYEQYF.